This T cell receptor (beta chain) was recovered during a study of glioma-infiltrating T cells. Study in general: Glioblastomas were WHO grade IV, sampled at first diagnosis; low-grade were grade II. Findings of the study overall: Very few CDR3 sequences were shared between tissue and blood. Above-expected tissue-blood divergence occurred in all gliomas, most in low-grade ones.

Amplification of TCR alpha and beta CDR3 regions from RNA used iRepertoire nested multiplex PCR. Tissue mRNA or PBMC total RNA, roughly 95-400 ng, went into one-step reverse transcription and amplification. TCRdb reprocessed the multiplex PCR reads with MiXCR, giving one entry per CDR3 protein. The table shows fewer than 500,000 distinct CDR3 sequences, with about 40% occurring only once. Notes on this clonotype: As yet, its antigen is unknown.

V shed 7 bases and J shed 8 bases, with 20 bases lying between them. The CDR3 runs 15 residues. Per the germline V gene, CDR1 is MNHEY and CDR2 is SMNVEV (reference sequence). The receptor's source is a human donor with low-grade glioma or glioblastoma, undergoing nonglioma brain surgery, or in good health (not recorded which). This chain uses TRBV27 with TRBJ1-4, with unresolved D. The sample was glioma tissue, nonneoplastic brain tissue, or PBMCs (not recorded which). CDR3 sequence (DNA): TGTGCCAGCACTGCACCCCAACTGATAACAGAAAAACTGTTTTTT. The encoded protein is CASTAPQLITEKLFF. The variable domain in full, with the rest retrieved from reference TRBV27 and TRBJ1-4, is EAQVTQNPRYLITVTGKKLTVTCSQNMNHEYMSWYRQDPGLGLRQIYYSMNVEVTDKGDVPEGYKVSRKEKRNFPLILESPSPNQTSLYFCASTAPQLITEKLFFGSGTQLSVL.